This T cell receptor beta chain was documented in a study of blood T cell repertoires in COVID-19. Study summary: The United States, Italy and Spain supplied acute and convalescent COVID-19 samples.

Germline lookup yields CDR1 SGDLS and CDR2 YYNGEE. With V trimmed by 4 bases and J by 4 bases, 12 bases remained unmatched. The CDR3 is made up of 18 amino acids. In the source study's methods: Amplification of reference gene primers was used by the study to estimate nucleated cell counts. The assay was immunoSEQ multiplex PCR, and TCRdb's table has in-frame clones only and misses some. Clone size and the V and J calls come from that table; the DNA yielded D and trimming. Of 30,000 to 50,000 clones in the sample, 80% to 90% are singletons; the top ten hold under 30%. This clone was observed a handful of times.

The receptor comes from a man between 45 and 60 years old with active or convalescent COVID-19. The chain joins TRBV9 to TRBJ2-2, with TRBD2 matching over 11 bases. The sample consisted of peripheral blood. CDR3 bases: TGTGCCAGCAGCCCCGTCTCACTAGCGGGGGACCTCACCGGGGAGCTGTTTTTT. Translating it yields CASSPVSLAGDLTGELFF.